The TCR beta chain under discussion was sequenced for a study of blood T cell repertoires in COVID-19. Using immunoSEQ multiplex PCR, the repertoire was profiled, and TCRdb retains in-frame clones only, with some absent. The sample consists of 310,000 or so clones, roughly 87% of them appearing once. This study enrolled people aged 18 to 89 from about two dozen US geographic areas. The ends lost 4 bases at V and 5 bases at J; junction bases unmatched: 8. This CDR3 is built from 15 residues. Germline V gene lookup returns CDR1 SGHKS and CDR2 YYEKEE (reference sequence). The receptor was isolated from a woman aged 25-40 years who had recovered from COVID-19. Sequencing was done on a sample of PBMCs or T cells enriched from blood (not recorded which). The chain employs TRBV5-5 and TRBJ2-5, with 10 nucleotides matching TRBD1. The CDR3 loop reads CASSTGTGVLETQYF. CDR3 sequence (DNA): TGTGCCAGCAGCACTGGGACAGGGGTTTTGGAGACCCAGTACTTC.